The sequence of this TCR beta chain was determined in a study of somatic mutations in cytotoxic T cells in rheumatoid arthritis. Some clones are missing from TCRdb's copy, which holds only in-frame ones; the method was immunoSEQ multiplex PCR. Here the sample spans about 20,000 clones, 70% to 80% being singletons. The CDR3 loop spans 15 amino acids. Germline V gives CDR1 SEHNR, CDR2 FQNEAQ (reference sequence). The V end lost 0 bases, the J end lost 5 bases, and 13 bases lay between the germline ends. This chain connects TRBV7-9 to TRBJ1-1; possibly TRBD1 for D (5 bases). This receptor was identified in a man aged 55-75 years in good health. The sample consisted of CD8+ T cells sorted from blood. The CDR3: CASSLAMGGRTEAFF. The DNA for the CDR3 is TGTGCCAGCAGCTTAGCGATGGGGGGTCGAACTGAAGCTTTCTTT.